This T cell receptor beta chain was sequenced for a study of T cells in Graves' hyperthyroidism and ophthalmopathy. It was RNA transcripts that yielded the amplified TCR beta CDR3 regions. Initially, a first-round RT-PCR of the TCR CDR3 employed the HTBI primer set. TCRdb analysed the multiplex PCR reads with MiXCR anew, one entry per CDR3 protein. Among hundreds of thousands of distinct CDR3 sequences, around 38% were seen once, and the ten largest hold about 8.9%. The CDR3 contains 15 residues. The V and J ends lost 5 bases and 4 bases respectively, with 14 bases between them. Per the germline V gene, CDR1 is SNHLY and CDR2 is FYNNEI.

This TCR came from a young man with Graves' hyperthyroidism. J is TRBJ1-4 and V is TRBV2, with D hard to call. Sample: blood. Here the CDR3 reads CASSPPGWGNEKLFF. In DNA form, the CDR3 reads TGTGCCAGCAGTCCCCCGGGGTGGGGTAATGAAAAACTGTTTTTT.